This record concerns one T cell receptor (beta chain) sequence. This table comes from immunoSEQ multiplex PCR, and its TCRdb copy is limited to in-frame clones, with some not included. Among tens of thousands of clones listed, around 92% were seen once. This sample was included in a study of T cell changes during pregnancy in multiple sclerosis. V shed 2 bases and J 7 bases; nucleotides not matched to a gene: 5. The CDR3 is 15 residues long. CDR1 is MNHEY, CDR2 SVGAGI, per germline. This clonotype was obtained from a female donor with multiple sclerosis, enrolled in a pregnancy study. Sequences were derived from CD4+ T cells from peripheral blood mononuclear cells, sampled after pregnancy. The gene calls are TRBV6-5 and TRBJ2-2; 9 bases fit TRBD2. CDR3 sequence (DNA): TGTGCCAGCAGTTACGAATGGACTAGCGACGGGGAGCTGTTTTTT. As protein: CASSYEWTSDGELFF.